This T cell receptor (beta chain) emerged from a study of blood T cell repertoires in COVID-19. Source study methods: Amplification with reference gene primers provided the estimates of nucleated cell counts. The table came from immunoSEQ multiplex PCR; TCRdb's copy has only in-frame clones and leaves some out. Clonal size and the V and J genes are those of that table, whereas D and trimming came from the DNA. Of 150,000 to 200,000 clones listed, around nine tenths were seen once; the top ten hold less than 0.85%. The receptor was isolated from a woman under 30 who had recovered from COVID-19. Specimen: PBMCs or T cells enriched from blood (not recorded which).

The CDR3 region has the DNA TGTGCCAGCAGTGCTAGCGGGAGTCCAGATACGCAGTATTTT. It yields the protein CASSASGSPDTQYF. The V gene is TRBV6-4, the J gene TRBJ2-3; TRBD2 matches at 10 bases. Germline assignment: CDR1 MRHNA and CDR2 SNTAGT. Trimming took 4 bases from V and 4 from J; bases not matched to a gene: 2. This CDR3 is 14 amino acids long.